These T cell receptor beta chains were read from a single sample in a study of post-analysis software for immune sequencing data. MiXCR, run by TCRdb on the PCR reads, gives a single entry per CDR3 protein. The sample has 350,000 to 450,000 distinct CDR3 sequences; 39% are singletons. The sequencing input was blood. The receptor set was obtained from a girl aged 2-10 years with multiple sclerosis. CDR3s include the opening cysteine and the closing phenylalanine or tryptophan. Fields, in order: D gene, clone size, J gene, V gene, CDR3 DNA, CDR3 protein. The D gene is left open where the match is weak. Size is omitted from some rows. Given values are once, few, many or a class for expanded clones.

TRBD2	few	TRBJ2-6	TRBV6-5	TGTGCCAGCAGTTTGGGACTAGCGGGGGGCTCTGGGGCCAACGTCCTGACTTTC	CASSLGLAGGSGANVLTF
.	few	TRBJ2-7	TRBV12-3/TRBV12-4	TGTGCCAGCAAAACCCGCGGCCTACCACGCTACGAGCAGTACTTC	CASKTRGLPRYEQYF
.	.	TRBJ2-7	TRBV29-1	TGCAGCGTTGGTTCCCACGAGCAGTACTTC	CSVGSHEQYF
TRBD1	.	TRBJ1-5	TRBV7-2	TGTGCCAGCAGCTTACAACAGGGGGCTCGAAATCAGCCCCAGCATTTT	CASSLQQGARNQPQHF
TRBD2	.	TRBJ2-2	TRBV28	TGTGCCAGCAGTTTACCCCCTAGCGGGAGTAGCACCGGGGAGCTGTTTTTT	CASSLPPSGSSTGELFF
.	few	TRBJ2-3	TRBV11-1	TGTGCCAGCAGCTCCTCGATCAAAGATACGCAGTATTTT	CASSSSIKDTQYF
TRBD1	.	TRBJ2-7	TRBV12-3/TRBV12-4	TGTGCCAGCAGTCCCACAGGGGTTGGAGGCGAGCAGTACTTC	CASSPTGVGGEQYF
.	few	TRBJ1-2	TRBV28	TGTGCCAGCACCCCTGGAAGAACCTATGGCTACACCTTC	CASTPGRTYGYTF
.	few	TRBJ1-4	TRBV10-3	TGTGCCATCAAAGGGAACGATGAAAAACTGTTTTTT	CAIKGNDEKLFF
.	few	TRBJ2-3	TRBV28	TGTGCCAGCAGTCCACCGTTGGCAGATACGCAGTATTTT	CASSPPLADTQYF
.	.	TRBJ2-1	TRBV2	TGTGCCAGCAGTGAAGGAGGGGTGGTTGAGCAGTTCTTC	CASSEGGVVEQFF